This TCR beta chain was sequenced for a study of blood T cell repertoires in COVID-19. As for the study in general: COVID-19 samples collected from the United States, Italy and Spain covered acute and convalescent phases. From T cells, B-cell-depleted T cells, or PBMCs came the material, which was cDNA or gDNA.

The CDR3 extends over 15 amino acids. Germline V lookup: CDR1 KGHSH, CDR2 LQKENI. Trimming removed 4 bases at V and 5 bases at J, with 14 bases between. Using immunoSEQ multiplex PCR, the repertoire was profiled, and TCRdb retains in-frame clones only, with some absent. The table lists 200,000 to 250,000 clones, 80% to 85% of them singletons, with 15% to 20% in the top ten. The source is a woman of 80 years or more with active or convalescent COVID-19. The chain uses TRBV18 and TRBJ2-2, with D maybe TRBD2 (6 bases). The sample consisted of peripheral blood. CDR3 sequence: CASSQSSSGTGELFF. In DNA form, the CDR3 reads TGTGCCAGCTCACAGAGCTCGAGCGGGACCGGGGAGCTGTTTTTT. Filled out from reference TRBV18 and TRBJ2-2, the complete variable domain reads NAGVMQNPRHLVRRRGQEARLRCSPMKGHSHVYWYRQLPEEGLKFMVYLQKENIIDESGMPKERFSAEFPKEGPSILRIQQVVRGDSAAYFCASSQSSSGTGELFFGEGSRLTVL.